The TCR beta chain described here comes from a study of blood T cells in healthy people across ages. The V end lost 2 bases, the J end lost 0 bases, and 11 bases lay between the germline ends. This CDR3 is 15 amino acids long. Germline assignment: CDR1 SGHDT and CDR2 YYEEEE. A sample-barcoded 5' primer and a J-beta primer mix were used in a second PCR of roughly 6 to 11 cycles. Every cDNA molecule carried a tag from a template-switch adaptor bearing 12 random nucleotides. In TCRdb, the 5' RACE reads were re-called with MiXCR into one record per CDR3 protein. The sample carries 1.5 million to 2 million distinct CDR3 sequences, roughly 43% recorded once. Overall study results and limits: Higher naive T cell percentage went strongly together with higher TCR beta diversity.

Remarks on this clonotype: The antigen is undetermined.

The TCR sequence derives from a human donor in good health. Sequencing used blood. This chain links TRBV5-6 with TRBJ1-2; TRBD1 might be the D (6 bases). CDR3 bases: TGTGCCAGCAGCTTCTGGGGGGCACCTAACTATGGCTACACCTTC. Translation: CASSFWGAPNYGYTF.